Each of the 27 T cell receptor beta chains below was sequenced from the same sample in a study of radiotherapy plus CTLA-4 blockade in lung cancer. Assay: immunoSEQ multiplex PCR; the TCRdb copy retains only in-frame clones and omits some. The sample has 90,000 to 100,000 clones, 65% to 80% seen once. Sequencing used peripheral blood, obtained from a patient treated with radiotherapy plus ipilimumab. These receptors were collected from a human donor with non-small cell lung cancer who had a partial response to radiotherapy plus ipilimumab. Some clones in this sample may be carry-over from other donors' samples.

The DNA for the CDR3 is TGCGCCAGCAGGGACTGGGGTAGCTCCTACGAGCAGTACTTC. It is translated as CASRDWGSSYEQYF. The J gene is TRBJ2-5, the V gene TRBV10-2; possibly TRBD2 for D (5 bases). The J call may be mistaken, given a closer DNA end match to TRBJ2-7. The CDR3 runs 14 residues. Germline assignment: CDR1 WSHSY and CDR2 SAAADI.

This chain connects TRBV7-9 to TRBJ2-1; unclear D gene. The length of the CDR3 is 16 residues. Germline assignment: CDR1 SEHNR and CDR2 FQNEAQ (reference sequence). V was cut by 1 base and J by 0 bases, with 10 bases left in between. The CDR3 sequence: CASSLGLLSSYNEQFF. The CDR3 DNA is TGTGCCAGCAGCTTAGGACTTCTGAGCTCCTACAATGAGCAGTTCTTC.

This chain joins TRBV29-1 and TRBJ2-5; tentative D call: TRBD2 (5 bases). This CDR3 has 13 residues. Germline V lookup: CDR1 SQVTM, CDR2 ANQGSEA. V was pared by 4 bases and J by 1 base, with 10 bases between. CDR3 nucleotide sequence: TGCAGCGTTGCCGGTAGCGCCCAAGAGACCCAGTACTTC. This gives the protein CSVAGSAQETQYF.

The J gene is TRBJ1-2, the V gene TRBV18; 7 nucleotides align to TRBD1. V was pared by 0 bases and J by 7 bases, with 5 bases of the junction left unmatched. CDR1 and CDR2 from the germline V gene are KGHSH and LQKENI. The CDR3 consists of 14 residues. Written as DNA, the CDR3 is TGTGCCAGCTCACCACCATTAGGGGGCGTTGGCTACACCTTC. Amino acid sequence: CASSPPLGGVGYTF.

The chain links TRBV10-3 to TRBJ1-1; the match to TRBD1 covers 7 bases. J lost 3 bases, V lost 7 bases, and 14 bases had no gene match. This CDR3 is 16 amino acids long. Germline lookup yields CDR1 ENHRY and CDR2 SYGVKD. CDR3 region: CAIKGARQGGDTEAFF. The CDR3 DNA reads TGTGCCATCAAGGGGGCCCGACAGGGTGGGGACACTGAAGCTTTCTTT.

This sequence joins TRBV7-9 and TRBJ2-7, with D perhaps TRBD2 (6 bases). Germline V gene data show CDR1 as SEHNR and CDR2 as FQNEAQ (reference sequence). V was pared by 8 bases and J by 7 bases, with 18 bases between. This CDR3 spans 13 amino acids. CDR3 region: CASSGGGSREQYF. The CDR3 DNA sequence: TGTGCCAGCTCCGGGGGAGGCAGCCGGGAGCAGTACTTC.

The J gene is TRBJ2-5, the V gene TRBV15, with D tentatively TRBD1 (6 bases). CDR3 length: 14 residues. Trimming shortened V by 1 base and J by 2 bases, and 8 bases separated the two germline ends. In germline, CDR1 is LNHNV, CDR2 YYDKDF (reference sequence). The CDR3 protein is CATSRGTAQETQYF. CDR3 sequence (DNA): TGTGCCACCAGCAGAGGGACAGCACAAGAGACCCAGTACTTC.

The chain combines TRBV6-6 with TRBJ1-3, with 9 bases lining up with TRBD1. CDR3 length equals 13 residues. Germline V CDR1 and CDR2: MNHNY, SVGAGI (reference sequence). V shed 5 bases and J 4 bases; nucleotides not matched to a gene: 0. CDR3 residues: CASSGQGGNTIYF. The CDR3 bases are TGTGCCAGCAGTGGACAGGGGGGAAACACCATATATTTT.

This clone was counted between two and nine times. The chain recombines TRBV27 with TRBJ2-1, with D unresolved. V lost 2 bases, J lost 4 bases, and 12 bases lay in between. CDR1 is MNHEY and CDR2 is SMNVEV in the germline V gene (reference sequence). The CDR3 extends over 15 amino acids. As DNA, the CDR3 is TGTGCCAGCAGTTTAAACCCGTTAGTTTACAATGAGCAGTTCTTC. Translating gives CASSLNPLVYNEQFF.

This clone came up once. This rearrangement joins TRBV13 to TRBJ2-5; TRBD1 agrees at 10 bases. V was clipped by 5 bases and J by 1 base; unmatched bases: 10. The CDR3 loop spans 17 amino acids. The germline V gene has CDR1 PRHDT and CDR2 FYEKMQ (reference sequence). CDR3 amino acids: CASSRDRGVNIQETQYF. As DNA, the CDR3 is TGTGCCAGCAGCCGGGACAGGGGCGTGAACATCCAAGAGACCCAGTACTTC.

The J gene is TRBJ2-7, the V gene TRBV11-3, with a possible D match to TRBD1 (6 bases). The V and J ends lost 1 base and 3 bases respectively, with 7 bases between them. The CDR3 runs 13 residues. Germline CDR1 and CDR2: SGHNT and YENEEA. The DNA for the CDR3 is TGTGCCAGCAGCTTAGTACAGGGCTACGAGCAGTACTTC. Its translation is CASSLVQGYEQYF.

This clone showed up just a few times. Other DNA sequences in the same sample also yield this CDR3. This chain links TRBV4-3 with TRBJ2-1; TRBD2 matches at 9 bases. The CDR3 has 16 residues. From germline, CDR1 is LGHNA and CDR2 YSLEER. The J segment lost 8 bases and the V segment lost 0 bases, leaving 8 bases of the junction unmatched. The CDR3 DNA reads TGCGCCAGCAGCCAAGAAGGGCGGGGGGGCCTCGATGAGCAGTTCTTC. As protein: CASSQEGRGGLDEQFF.

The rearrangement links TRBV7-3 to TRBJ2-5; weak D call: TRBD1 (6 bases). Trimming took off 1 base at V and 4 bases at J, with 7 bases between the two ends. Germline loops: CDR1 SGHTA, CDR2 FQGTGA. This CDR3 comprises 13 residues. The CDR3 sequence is CASSLNRAETQYF. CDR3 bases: TGTGCCAGCAGCTTAAACAGGGCAGAGACCCAGTACTTC.

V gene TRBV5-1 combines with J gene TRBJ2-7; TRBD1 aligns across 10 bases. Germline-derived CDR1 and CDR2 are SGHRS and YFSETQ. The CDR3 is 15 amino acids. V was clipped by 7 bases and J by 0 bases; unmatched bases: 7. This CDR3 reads CASGTGTGVSYEQYF. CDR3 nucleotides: TGCGCCAGCGGCACCGGGACAGGGGTCTCCTACGAGCAGTACTTC.

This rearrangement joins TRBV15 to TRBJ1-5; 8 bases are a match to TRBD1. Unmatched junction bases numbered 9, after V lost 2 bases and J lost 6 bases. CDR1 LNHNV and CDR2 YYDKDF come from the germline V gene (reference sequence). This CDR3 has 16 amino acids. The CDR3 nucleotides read TGTGCCACCAGCAGAAACAACCAGGGGGCTGGTCAGCCCCAGCATTTT. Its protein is CATSRNNQGAGQPQHF.

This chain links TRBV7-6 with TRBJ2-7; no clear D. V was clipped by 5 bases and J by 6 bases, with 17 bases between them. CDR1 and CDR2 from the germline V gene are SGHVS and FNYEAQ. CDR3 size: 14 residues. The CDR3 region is CASSLQTPPGEQYF. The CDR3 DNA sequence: TGTGCCAGCAGCCTACAGACACCCCCCGGCGAGCAGTACTTC.

The CDR3 DNA reads TGTGCCAGCAGCTTAGCGGCGGATTTCTCCTACAATGAGCAGTTCTTC. It is translated as CASSLAADFSYNEQFF. The chain combines TRBV7-2 with TRBJ2-1; no reliable D call. This CDR3 spans 16 amino acids. Trimming shortened V by 0 bases and J by 0 bases, and 9 bases separated the two germline ends. From germline, CDR1 is SGHTA and CDR2 FQGNSA.

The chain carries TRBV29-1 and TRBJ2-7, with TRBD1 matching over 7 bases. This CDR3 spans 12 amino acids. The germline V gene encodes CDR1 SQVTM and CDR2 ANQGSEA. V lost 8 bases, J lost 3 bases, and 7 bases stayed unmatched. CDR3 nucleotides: TGCAGCACCACGGGACAGTACTACGAGCAGTACTTC. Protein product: CSTTGQYYEQYF.

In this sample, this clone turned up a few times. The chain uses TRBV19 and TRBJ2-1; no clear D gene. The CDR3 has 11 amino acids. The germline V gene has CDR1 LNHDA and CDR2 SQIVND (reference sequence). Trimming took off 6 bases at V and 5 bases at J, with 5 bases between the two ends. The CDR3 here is CASRQNNEQFF. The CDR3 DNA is TGTGCCAGTAGACAGAACAATGAGCAGTTCTTC.

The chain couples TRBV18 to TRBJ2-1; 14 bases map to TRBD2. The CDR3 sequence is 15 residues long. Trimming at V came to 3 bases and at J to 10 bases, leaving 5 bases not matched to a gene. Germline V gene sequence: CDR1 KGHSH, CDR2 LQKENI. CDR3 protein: CASSPRLAGGPEQFF. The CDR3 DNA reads TGTGCCAGCTCACCTAGACTAGCGGGGGGGCCCGAGCAGTTCTTC.

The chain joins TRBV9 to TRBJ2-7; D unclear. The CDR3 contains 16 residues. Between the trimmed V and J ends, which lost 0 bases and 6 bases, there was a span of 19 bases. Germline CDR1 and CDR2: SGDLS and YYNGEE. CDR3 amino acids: CASSVGDRVVNPEQYF. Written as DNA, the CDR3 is TGTGCCAGCAGCGTAGGAGATCGGGTAGTCAACCCCGAGCAGTACTTC. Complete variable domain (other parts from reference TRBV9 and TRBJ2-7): DSGVTQTPKHLITATGQRVTLRCSPRSGDLSVYWYQQSLDQGLQFLIQYYNGEERAKGNILERFSAQQFPDLHSELNLSSLELGDSALYFCASSVGDRVVNPEQYFGPGTRLTVT.

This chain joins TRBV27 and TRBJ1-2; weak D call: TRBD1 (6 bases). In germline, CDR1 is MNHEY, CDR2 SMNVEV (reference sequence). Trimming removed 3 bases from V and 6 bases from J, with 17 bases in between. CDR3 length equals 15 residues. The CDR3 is CASSLGGRGDNGYTF. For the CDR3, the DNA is TGTGCCAGCAGTTTGGGAGGGAGGGGGGATAATGGCTACACCTTC.

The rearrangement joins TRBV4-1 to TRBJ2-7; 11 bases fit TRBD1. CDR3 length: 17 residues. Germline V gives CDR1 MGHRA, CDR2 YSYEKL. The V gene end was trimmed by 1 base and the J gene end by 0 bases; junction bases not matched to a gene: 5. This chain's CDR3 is CASSQGTGGGFSYEQYF. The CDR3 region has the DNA TGCGCCAGCAGCCAAGGGACAGGGGGCGGTTTCTCCTACGAGCAGTACTTC.

The CDR3 reads CASSAQYEQYF. CDR3 DNA sequence: TGTGCCAGCAGTGCACAGTACGAGCAGTACTTC. The chain carries TRBV6-1 and TRBJ2-7; D is ambiguous. Trimming removed 4 bases at V and 4 bases at J, with 5 bases between. The CDR3 covers 11 residues. Germline V gives CDR1 MNHNS, CDR2 SASEGT.

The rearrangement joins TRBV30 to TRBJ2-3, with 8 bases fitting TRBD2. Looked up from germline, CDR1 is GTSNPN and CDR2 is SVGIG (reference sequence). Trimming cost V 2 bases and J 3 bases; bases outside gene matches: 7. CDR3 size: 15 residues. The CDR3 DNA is TGTGCCTGGAGTCATAGCGGGACGGGGACAGATACGCAGTATTTT. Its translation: CAWSHSGTGTDTQYF.

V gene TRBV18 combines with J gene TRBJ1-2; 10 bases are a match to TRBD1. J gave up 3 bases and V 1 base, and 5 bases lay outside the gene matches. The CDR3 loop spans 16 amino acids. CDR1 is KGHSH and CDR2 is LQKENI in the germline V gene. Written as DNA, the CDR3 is TGTGCCAGCTCACCACGACCGGGGACAGGGGACTATGGCTACACCTTC. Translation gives CASSPRPGTGDYGYTF.

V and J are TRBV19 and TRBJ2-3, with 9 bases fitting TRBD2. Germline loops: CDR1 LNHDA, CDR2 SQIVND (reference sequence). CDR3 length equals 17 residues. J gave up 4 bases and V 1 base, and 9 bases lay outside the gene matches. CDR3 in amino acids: CASSIALGAGGADTQYF. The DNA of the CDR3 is TGTGCCAGTAGTATAGCATTAGGTGCGGGGGGGGCAGATACGCAGTATTTT.